What follows are 14 T cell receptor beta chains derived from one specimen sequenced in a study of molecular identifiers for immune sequencing clone quantification. In TCRdb, the PCR reads were re-called with MiXCR into one record per CDR3 protein. The sample carries about 640,000 distinct CDR3 sequences, approximately 20% recorded once. The specimen sequenced was naive CD8+ T cells from blood, with Jurkat cell RNA spiked in. Subset of the sample: FACS-sorted CD8+CD4-CCR7+CD45RA+ naive T cells. The receptors originated from a human donor in good health. Some libraries in this study had Jurkat cell RNA spiked in.

This clonotype was found many times. The chain employs TRBV11-2 and TRBJ2-1; D is perhaps TRBD2 (5 bases). CDR1 and CDR2 (germline): SGHAT, FQNNGV. The CDR3 is made up of 15 amino acids. V was cut by 2 bases and J by 2 bases, with 10 bases left in between. The CDR3 here is CASSLPGLAYNEQFF. The CDR3 DNA follows: TGTGCCAGCAGCTTACCGGGGTTGGCCTACAATGAGCAGTTCTTC. Using reference TRBV11-2 and TRBJ2-1 for the parts outside the CDR3, the full variable domain is EAGVAQSPRYKIIEKRQSVAFWCNPISGHATLYWYQQILGQGPKLLIQFQNNGVVDDSQLPKDRFSAERLKGVDSTLKIQPAKLEDSAVYLCASSLPGLAYNEQFFGPGTRLTVL.

This clonotype was seen repeatedly, ten times or more. The chain uses TRBV5-4 and TRBJ2-6; no reliable D call. This CDR3 contains 13 residues. Per germline, CDR1 SGHNT and CDR2 YYREEE (reference sequence). Trimming removed 10 bases from V and 2 bases from J, with 10 bases in between. CDR3 nucleotides: TGTGCCCTTGTCCGAGCTGGGGCCAACGTCCTGACTTTC. Its protein product is CALVRAGANVLTF.

This chain joins TRBV12-3 or TRBV12-4 and TRBJ2-1; D is ambiguous. V was pared by 8 bases and J by 9 bases, with 17 bases between. This CDR3 is built from 13 residues. For the CDR3, the DNA is TGTGCCAGCGTATTATATGGGTACGGTGAGCAGTTCTTC. It codes for CASVLYGYGEQFF.

This clonotype was picked up many times. CDR3 residues: CARKQGSWTQYF. CDR3 nucleotide sequence: TGCGCCAGAAAACAGGGTTCATGGACCCAGTACTTC. The chain recombines TRBV5-1 with TRBJ2-5; tentative D call: TRBD1 (6 bases). Germline CDR1 reads SGHRS; CDR2 reads YFSETQ. Trimming pared 8 bases from V and 7 bases from J, leaving 15 bases between. This CDR3 has 12 amino acids.

As for this clonotype: A much more abundant neighbour one base away suggests this may be a read error. CDR3 nucleotide sequence: TGTGCCATCAGTGAACAGTCAGATACGCAGTATTTT. It is translated as CAISEQSDTQYF. J is TRBJ2-3 and V is TRBV10-3; D unresolved. The length of the CDR3 is 12 residues. The V end was cut by 3 bases, the J end by 4 bases, with 5 bases between. Germline V lookup: CDR1 ENHRY, CDR2 SYGVKD.

Concerning this clonotype: This may come from a read error, since a much larger clone is one base off. The gene calls are TRBV12-3 or TRBV12-4 and TRBJ1-4; D is uncertain. The CDR3 covers 14 residues. CDR3 DNA sequence: TGTGCCAGCAGTTTTGGTCTAACTAATGAAAACCTGTTTTTT. Translated, it gives CASSFGLTNENLFF.

V and J are TRBV20-1 and TRBJ1-1; no clear D gene. CDR3 length: 12 amino acids. Trimming stripped 3 bases from V and 6 bases from J, with 11 bases between. Germline V gene data show CDR1 as DFQATT and CDR2 as SNEGSKA (reference sequence). The CDR3 protein is CSASDVIAEAFF. The DNA for the CDR3 is TGCAGTGCTAGCGACGTGATCGCTGAAGCTTTCTTT.

In its sample, this clonotype was seen many times. The J gene is TRBJ2-4, the V gene TRBV7-9, with D tentatively TRBD1 or TRBD2 (6 bases each). The CDR3 spans 12 residues. Germline loops: CDR1 SEHNR, CDR2 FQNEAQ (reference sequence). V lost 5 bases and J 15 bases, leaving 17 bases between the germline ends. The DNA of the CDR3 is TGTGCCAGCAGCGCAGGGGCGGGGACTCTGTACTTC. This gives the protein CASSAGAGTLYF.

This clonotype was found many times. This chain links TRBV12-3 or TRBV12-4 with TRBJ2-5; D might be TRBD1 or TRBD2, each matching 5 bases. V was trimmed by 6 bases and J by 5 bases, leaving 19 bases between them. The CDR3 length is 15 residues. The CDR3 reads CASSYGTDPGETQYF. DNA for the CDR3: TGTGCCAGCAGCTACGGGACGGACCCCGGGGAGACCCAGTACTTC.

This clonotype was counted ten times or more. The chain combines TRBV9 with TRBJ2-1; either TRBD1 or TRBD2 may fit D (5 bases each). The CDR3 loop spans 13 amino acids. Trimming removed 0 bases from V and 14 bases from J, with 15 bases in between. Germline V gives CDR1 SGDLS, CDR2 YYNGEE. The CDR3 DNA reads as TGTGCCAGCAGCGTAGAATCTTGGGACCAAGAGTTCTTC. It yields the protein CASSVESWDQEFF.

This clonotype was counted only a few times. This chain joins TRBV6-1 and TRBJ2-3; the match to TRBD1 covers 7 bases. The V segment lost 7 bases and the J segment 2 bases; nucleotides outside the gene matches: 6. The CDR3 spans 14 residues. Germline V CDR1 and CDR2: MNHNS, SASEGT. CDR3: CASKGDRYTDTQYF. The CDR3 bases are TGTGCCAGCAAAGGGGACAGATACACAGATACGCAGTATTTT.

This clonotype was counted ten times or more. The J gene is TRBJ1-1, the V gene TRBV30; 9 nucleotides align to TRBD1. The length of the CDR3 is 14 residues. V was clipped by 2 bases and J by 4 bases; unmatched bases: 5. The germline CDR1 and CDR2 sequences are GTSNPN and SVGIG (reference sequence). The CDR3 coding sequence is TGTGCCTGGAGTACCGGACAGGGGAGCACTGAAGCTTTCTTT. It translates to CAWSTGQGSTEAFF.

This clonotype has ten or more counts. The rearrangement uses TRBV4-1 and TRBJ2-7; D gene unclear. This CDR3 comprises 15 residues. The germline gives CDR1 MGHRA, CDR2 YSYEKL. Trimming took 4 bases from V and 2 from J, leaving 15 bases between them. The CDR3 region is CASSPGPSPTYEQYF. CDR3 nucleotides: TGCGCCAGCAGCCCCGGGCCAAGCCCGACCTACGAGCAGTACTTC.

This clonotype appeared many times. The chain is built from TRBV28 and TRBJ2-3, with TRBD1 identical over 11 bases. The CDR3 totals 16 residues. V dropped 8 bases and J dropped 2; count of bases not matched to a gene: 9. Germline V gene lookup returns CDR1 MDHEN and CDR2 SYDVKM. In DNA, the CDR3 is TGTGCCAGCCGGACAGGGGGCCTCCTCCTCACAGATACGCAGTATTTT. Protein: CASRTGGLLLTDTQYF.